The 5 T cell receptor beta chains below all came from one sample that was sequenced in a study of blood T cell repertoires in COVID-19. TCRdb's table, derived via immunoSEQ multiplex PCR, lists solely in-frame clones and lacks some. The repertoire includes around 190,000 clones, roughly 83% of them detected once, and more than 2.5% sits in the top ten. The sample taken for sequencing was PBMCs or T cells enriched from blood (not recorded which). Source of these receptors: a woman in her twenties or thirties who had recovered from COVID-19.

In DNA, the CDR3 is TGCGCCAGCAGCTTAAGAGCCCCGGGACAGGGGGCGAGGGATACGCAGTATTTT. Its translation is CASSLRAPGQGARDTQYF. The chain is built from TRBV5-1 and TRBJ2-3; TRBD1 matches at 12 bases. Germline-derived CDR1 and CDR2 are SGHRS and YFSETQ. With 2 bases clipped from V and 6 bases from J, the junction kept 13 bases outside the gene matches. The CDR3 spans 18 residues.

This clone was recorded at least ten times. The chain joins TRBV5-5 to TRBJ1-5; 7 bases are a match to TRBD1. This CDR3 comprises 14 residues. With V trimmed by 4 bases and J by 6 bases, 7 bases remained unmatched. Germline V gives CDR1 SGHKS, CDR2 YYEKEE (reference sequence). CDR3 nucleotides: TGTGCCAGCAGCGGAACAGGGGATGGTCAGCCCCAGCATTTT. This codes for CASSGTGDGQPQHF.

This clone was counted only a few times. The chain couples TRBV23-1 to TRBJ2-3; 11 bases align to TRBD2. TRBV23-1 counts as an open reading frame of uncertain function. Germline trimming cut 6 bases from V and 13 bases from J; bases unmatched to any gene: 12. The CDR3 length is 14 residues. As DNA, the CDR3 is TGCGCCAGCAGGCCAGGTATACTAGCGGGAGAGAAGTATTTT. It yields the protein CASRPGILAGEKYF.

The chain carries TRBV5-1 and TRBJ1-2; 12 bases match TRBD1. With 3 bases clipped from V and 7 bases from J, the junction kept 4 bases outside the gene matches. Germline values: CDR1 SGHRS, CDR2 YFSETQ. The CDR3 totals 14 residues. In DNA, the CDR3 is TGCGCCAGCAGCTCGTCGGGACAGGGGGCTGGCTACACCTTC. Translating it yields CASSSSGQGAGYTF.

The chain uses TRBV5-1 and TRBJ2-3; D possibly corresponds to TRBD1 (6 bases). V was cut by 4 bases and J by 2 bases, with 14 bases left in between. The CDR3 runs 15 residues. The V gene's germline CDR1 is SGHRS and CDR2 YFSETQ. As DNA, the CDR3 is TGCGCCAGCAGCCTAGACACAGGGTCCACAGATACGCAGTATTTT. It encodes CASSLDTGSTDTQYF. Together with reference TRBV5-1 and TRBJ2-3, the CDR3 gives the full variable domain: KAGVTQTPRYLIKTRGQQVTLSCSPISGHRSVSWYQQTPGQGLQFLFEYFSETQRNKGNFPGRFSGRQFSNSRSEMNVSTLELGDSALYLCASSLDTGSTDTQYFGPGTRLTVL.